This T cell receptor beta chain was obtained from a study of human T cells and chemical hapten exposure (dated by TCRdb to about 2021). Regarding the study in general: Libraries were pooled for sequencing, and per-sample TCR yields varied mainly because of small differences in library volumes within the pool. In alopecia patients, the study followed how the peripheral blood TCR repertoire changed in vivo over primary and secondary sensitization to diphenylcyclopropenone (DPC), a hapten. For every blood RNA sample, sequencing covered both the TCR alpha and TCR beta chains. The study at large found these results: DPC sensitization did not change how many TCRs were above 1 in 1000 frequency, and no evidence was found of alterations in global repertoire structure. Repeated subsampling changed both the strength of the expansion versus patch-test correlation and the threshold at which the correlation became significant.

Its CDR3 holds 19 amino acids, cysteine through phenylalanine. The retained sequence is limited to the CDR3, 57 bases, with the frame set at the first base. Based on the germline V gene, the CDR1 and CDR2 sequences are SGHTA and FQGNSA. The V end gives up 3 bases and the J end 0 bases, leaving 14 bases in the junction not matched to a gene. Unfractionated whole blood was collected in Tempus Blood RNA tubes, and total RNA was extracted from that blood. Roughly five healthy volunteers were used as TCR sequencing controls and were bled at day 0, 2 weeks and 6 weeks. This clonotype was counted many times. It has no known antigen specificity. No per-base quality is available; no much larger clone lies one base away. The library was prepared using 5' RACE. This sample was sequenced with an Illumina MiSeq. Library preparation attached unique molecular identifiers to individual cDNA molecules for quantitative, reproducible TCR counting. Per the original workflow: Samples had a median of roughly 99,000 TCRs, with a range from roughly 23,224 to 700,000. V, J and CDR3 annotation of the TCR reads was carried out using the Decombinator software suite. Every sample was subsampled to the same number of TCRs (28,000) for the PS versus PT1 abundance plots. Expanded TCRs were defined as absent before sensitization and observed at least eight times at the 2-week time point. TCRdb reworked the public reads: Q25 trimming with fastp, MiXCR clone assembly, productive beta chains retained. CDR3 protein duplicates are merged, each entry listing the most common genes and DNA. The V and J calls follow TCRdb's processing rather than the paper's. Across this sample there are about 140,000 distinct CDR3 sequences, with about 4.3% seen only once. Over 1.1% of the sample is in the top ten clones.

The chain is made from TRBV7-2 and TRBJ2-3; 8 nucleotides in the junction match TRBD2. The sequence was collected from a female donor in good health. The CDR3 sequence is CASSFGGAALTISTDTQYF. The DNA reads TGTGCCAGCAGCTTCGGGGGGGCCGCCCTAACCATAAGCACAGATACGCAGTATTTT.